These T cell receptor beta chains were read from a single sample in a study of identical twins. MiXCR, applied by TCRdb to the 5' RACE reads, yields one record per CDR3 protein. The repertoire holds approximately 1.8 million distinct CDR3 sequences, with about 32% as singletons. Sequencing input: cord blood. The receptors were sampled from a newborn girl in good health. The CDR3 runs from the conserved cysteine through the conserved F or W. D genes are given only for firm matches. Expanded clones get a size class; other rows say once, few or many, or leave the size out.

j_gene,d_gene,v_gene,abundance,CDR3nt,CDR3aa
TRBJ1-5,.,TRBV7-2,.,TGTGCCAGCAGCTTAGTGGCCCAGCGGTATCAGCCCCAGCATTTT,CASSLVAQRYQPQHF
TRBJ2-7,TRBD2,TRBV19,once,TGTGCCAGTAGTACCCAAGGGGAGGGGGAGCAGTACTTC,CASSTQGEGEQYF
TRBJ1-6,.,TRBV28,.,TGTGCCAGCAGGATAAGCATCGTGGGTTCACCCCCCCACTTT,CASRISIVGSPPHF
TRBJ2-1,TRBD2,TRBV10-3,.,TGTGCCATCACGGGGGGCGGGAGGGCTAGCAATGAGCAGTTCTTC,CAITGGGRASNEQFF
TRBJ2-1,TRBD1,TRBV7-2,.,TGTGCCAGCAGCTTCAGGGGGTTCAACAATGAGCAGTTCTTC,CASSFRGFNNEQFF
TRBJ2-3,TRBD1,TRBV18,few,TGTGCCAGCTCACCATCGAAGAGTGGGGACAGCGCGGACACAGATACGCAGTATTTT,CASSPSKSGDSADTDTQYF
TRBJ1-2,TRBD1,TRBV7-2,.,TGTGCCAGCAGCTTTTTTATTCTGGGACAGGGCACCTATGGCTACACCTTC,CASSFFILGQGTYGYTF
TRBJ2-5,.,TRBV29-1,many,TGCAGCGTTGGGGTAGATCAAGAGACCCAGTACTTC,CSVGVDQETQYF
TRBJ1-2,.,TRBV5-6,.,TGTGCCAGCAGCTTGGTTGGCCCTCAGAGGAACTATGGCTACACCTTC,CASSLVGPQRNYGYTF
TRBJ2-3,TRBD2,TRBV7-2,.,TGTGCCAGCTGCTTAGCAGGACTAGCGGGGAGCACAGATACGCAGTATTTT,CASCLAGLAGSTDTQYF
TRBJ2-7,.,TRBV5-1,few,TGCGCCAGCAGCTTGGTGGAAGCCGAATACGAGCAGTACTTC,CASSLVEAEYEQYF
TRBJ1-6,TRBD1,TRBV29-1,few,TGCAGCGCTATGGACAGGGATAATTCACCCCTCCACTTT,CSAMDRDNSPLHF
TRBJ2-3,TRBD2,TRBV12-3/TRBV12-4,few,TGTGCCAGCAGCCCACTAGCGGGGGAGAATACGCAGTATTTT,CASSPLAGENTQYF
TRBJ2-2,TRBD1,TRBV6-5,.,TGTGCCAGCAGTTACGAGGGGGCGCGTACCGGGGAGCTGTTTTTT,CASSYEGARTGELFF
TRBJ1-5,TRBD1,TRBV20-1,.,TGCAGTGCTGGCAGCTCAGGGGGCGGAAATCAGCCCCAGCATTTT,CSAGSSGGGNQPQHF
TRBJ2-5,TRBD2,TRBV4-2,.,TGTGCCAGCAGCCAAGATGTCAGCGGGAGGGTACAAGAGACCCAGTACTTC,CASSQDVSGRVQETQYF
TRBJ2-3,TRBD2,TRBV9,.,TGTGCCAGCAGCGCCCTTAGGGGTGGACTAGCGGGGGGGCCGGGCACAGATACGCAGTATTTT,CASSALRGGLAGGPGTDTQYF
TRBJ1-2,TRBD1,TRBV28,.,TGTGCCAGCAGTTCTACCGGGACAGGGGACTATGGCTACACCTTC,CASSSTGTGDYGYTF
TRBJ1-6,.,TRBV20-1,.,TGCAGTGCTAGAGATCCAGGGGCGCATTCACCCCTCCACTTT,CSARDPGAHSPLHF
TRBJ1-2,.,TRBV29-1,few,TGCAGCGCACCGGAGGGTTTTTATGGCTACACCTTC,CSAPEGFYGYTF
TRBJ2-7,.,TRBV12-3/TRBV12-4,.,TGTGCCAGTGAGGGGGGTGGAAACTACGAGCAGTACTTC,CASEGGGNYEQYF
TRBJ2-5,TRBD1,TRBV5-4,.,TGTGCCAGCAGTCATGACAGGGGGCACGAGACCCAGTACTTC,CASSHDRGHETQYF
TRBJ2-5,TRBD1,TRBV27,few,TGTGCCAGCAGTTTATCTCGGACAGGGGCGTACCAAGAGACCCAGTACTTC,CASSLSRTGAYQETQYF
TRBJ2-3,TRBD1,TRBV11-2,.,TGTGCCAGCCTATTCTGGACAGGGGGCAGGGATACGCAGTATTTT,CASLFWTGGRDTQYF
TRBJ2-3,TRBD2,TRBV20-1,few,TGCAGTGCTAATGCCGGGACTAGCGGGAGGGGGACAGATACGCAGTATTTT,CSANAGTSGRGTDTQYF
TRBJ2-5,.,TRBV2,.,TGTGCCAGCAGTGTTTCCGGACCTTACAATGAGCAGTACTTC,CASSVSGPYNEQYF
TRBJ1-1,.,TRBV20-1,.,TGCAGTGAACGGGAGGGGACTGAAGCTTTCTTT,CSEREGTEAFF
TRBJ1-1,TRBD1,TRBV6-1,few,TGTGCCAGCACGAGTGGACAGGGGAACACTGAAGCTTTCTTT,CASTSGQGNTEAFF
TRBJ1-5,.,TRBV4-2,.,TGTGCCAGCAGCCCCAAGAACAAGGGGGGGAATAGCAATCAGCCCCAGCATTTT,CASSPKNKGGNSNQPQHF
TRBJ1-1,TRBD1,TRBV5-1,few,TGCGCCAGCAGCCCCGGGACAGGGGAGGTTAAAACTGAAGCTTTCTTT,CASSPGTGEVKTEAFF
TRBJ1-4,.,TRBV18,.,TGTGCCAGCTCACCATATTCGGTGGATGGGGCTGAAAAACTGTTTTTT,CASSPYSVDGAEKLFF
TRBJ2-1,TRBD2,TRBV7-9,few,TGTGCCAGCAGCTTAGGACTAGCGGGGGCTTGGAATGAGCAGTTCTTC,CASSLGLAGAWNEQFF
TRBJ2-5,.,TRBV19,.,TGTGCCAGTAGTATTTGGACACAAGAGACCCAGTACTTC,CASSIWTQETQYF
TRBJ2-5,.,TRBV20-1,.,TGCAGTGCTAACTCGGGGCGGGAACTAGGCCGAGGTGAGCAGTACTTC,CSANSGRELGRGEQYF
TRBJ2-5,.,TRBV19,.,TGTGCCAGTAGTATTGGGCAGTCTCAAGAGACCCAGTACTTC,CASSIGQSQETQYF
TRBJ2-1,TRBD2,TRBV18,few,TGTGCCAGCTCACCAATCGGACTAGCGGACCGCTACAATGAGCAGTTCTTC,CASSPIGLADRYNEQFF
TRBJ2-1,TRBD2,TRBV20-1,.,TGCAGTGCTAGAGAGACCCCAGCGGGAGTCGGGAATGAGCAGTTCTTC,CSARETPAGVGNEQFF
TRBJ2-7,.,TRBV6-2/TRBV6-3,.,TGTGCCAGCAGAACCGGGGGCCCAGGCTTCAATGAGCAGTACTTC,CASRTGGPGFNEQYF
TRBJ2-2,TRBD2,TRBV5-1,.,TGCGCCAGCAGCTTTTTCGCTAGCGGGGGATTCACCGGGGAGCTGTTTTTT,CASSFFASGGFTGELFF
TRBJ2-5,.,TRBV27,few,TGTGCCAGCAGTTTACAGGGGCTATCTTTGGAGACCCAGTACTTC,CASSLQGLSLETQYF
TRBJ2-1,.,TRBV12-3/TRBV12-4,few,TGTGCCAGCAGTTTAGTTTACGAGGGGCAGTTCTTC,CASSLVYEGQFF
TRBJ2-3,.,TRBV20-1,once,TGCAGTGCTAGACCAGGGACTAGCACAGATACGCAGTATTTT,CSARPGTSTDTQYF
TRBJ2-7,TRBD2,TRBV6-1,.,TGTGCCAGCAGTGAAGTGGGGCTAGCGGGCTTCTACGAGCAGTACTTC,CASSEVGLAGFYEQYF
TRBJ2-1,.,TRBV7-2,few,TGTGCCAGCACTATCGGGACAGCGGTTACTAGCGCAGACAATGAGCAGTTCTTC,CASTIGTAVTSADNEQFF
TRBJ1-2,TRBD1,TRBV5-1,few,TGCGCCAGCAGCTTGGACAGGGGCCCTGGCTACACCTTC,CASSLDRGPGYTF
TRBJ2-4,.,TRBV6-2/TRBV6-3,.,TGTGCCAGCAGTTGGGGGGATCTTATAGCCAAAAACATTCAGTACTTC,CASSWGDLIAKNIQYF